This TCR beta chain was documented in a study of patients and donors after allogeneic stem cell transplantation. A single record per CDR3 protein comes from TCRdb applying MiXCR to the RT-PCR reads. The sample shows about 200,000 distinct CDR3 sequences, roughly 38% of them seen only once. The CDR3 is 15 amino acids. Germline-derived CDR1 and CDR2 are SGHVS and FQNEAQ. V lost 5 bases and J lost 7; bases outside the gene matches: 10. The gene calls are TRBV7-8 and TRBJ1-4, with TRBD1 matching 7 bases. The specimen sequenced was blood, either unsorted or a sorted T cell fraction (not recorded which). The TCR comes from a human donor who was either an allogeneic HSCT recipient or a stem cell or donor lymphocyte infusion donor (not recorded which). It is not recorded whose cells these are; they may come from a transplant donor. The CDR3, as DNA: TGTGCCAGCAGCCCCCAGGGGGTCTTGCGTGAAAAACTGTTTTTT. It translates to CASSPQGVLREKLFF.